This TCR beta chain was profiled in a study of Graves' ophthalmopathy and Graves' hyperthyroidism. The study's findings and limits: Most expanded clonotypes in thyroid above 0.001 frequency also showed up in blood. A 13-signature model separated ophthalmopathy from stable hyperthyroidism, about 91% sensitivity, just over 80% specificity.

This CDR3 has 15 amino acids. CDR1 is SGHNT and CDR2 is YYREEE in the germline V gene (reference sequence). V gave up 5 bases and J gave up 3 bases; unmatched junction bases: 6. RNA served as the template for amplifying TCR beta CDR3 regions. The first-round RT-PCR employed HTBI primers together with the Qiagen OneStep RT-PCR kit. A multiplex PCR was then performed as the second round. In TCRdb, the multiplex PCR reads were re-called with MiXCR into one record per CDR3 protein. This table holds 580,000 or so distinct CDR3 sequences, under 45% found once. This clonotype showed up many times. What it binds is not known.

The clonotype was recovered from an adult man with Graves' hyperthyroidism. Source material: peripheral blood or thyroid tissue (not recorded which). The J gene is TRBJ1-2, the V gene TRBV5-4, with 11 bases fitting TRBD1. The CDR3 region has the DNA TGTGCCAGCAGGTCCGGGACAGGGGGATACTATGGCTACACCTTC. Translating gives CASRSGTGGYYGYTF.